The rows below give T cell receptor beta chains drawn from one sample of a study of human T cells and chemical hapten exposure. TCRdb called the RACE reads again in MiXCR, with one record for every CDR3 protein. The sample shows about 200,000 distinct CDR3 sequences, about 25% of them seen only once. The sequencing used whole blood, collected in connection with sensitization to the hapten diphenylcyclopropenone (DPC). All receptors derive from a woman aged 40 to 49 with alopecia areata. Some clones in this sample may be carry-over from other donors' samples. The CDR3 runs from the conserved cysteine through the conserved F or W. The order of the fields is clone size, V gene, D gene, J gene, CDR3 DNA, CDR3 protein. A D gene is named only where the DNA matches it firmly. Expanded clones get a size class; other rows say once, few or many, or leave the size out.

few	TRBV29-1	.	TRBJ2-3	TGCAGCGCAAACGATGGGCCTAGCACAGATACGCAGTATTTT	CSANDGPSTDTQYF
.	TRBV28	.	TRBJ2-7	TGTGCCAGCAGGGACGGGTCATGGTGTTACTTC	CASRDGSWCYF
.	TRBV6-6	.	TRBJ2-7	TGTGCCAGCAGTTACCAGGGATCCTACGAGCAGTACTTC	CASSYQGSYEQYF
few	TRBV7-9	.	TRBJ1-1	TGTGCCAGCAGCTTAGCAGGGAGGGTCACTGAAGCTTTCTTT	CASSLAGRVTEAFF
.	TRBV28	TRBD1	TRBJ2-7	TGTGCCAGCAGAGACTACCAGATTGACAGGGACCGAACCTACGAGCAGTACTTC	CASRDYQIDRDRTYEQYF
.	TRBV29-1	.	TRBJ1-1	TGCAGCGTTGGGAACCACAGGGCTGCTGCTTTCTTT	CSVGNHRAAAFF
.	TRBV5-8	.	TRBJ1-4	TGTGCCAGCAGCTTAAGGGGAGGGGAAAAACTGTTTTTT	CASSLRGGEKLFF
.	TRBV28	TRBD2	TRBJ2-1	TGTGCCAGCAGTTTTCGCGGGAGCAGTCACAATGAGCAGTTCTTC	CASSFRGSSHNEQFF
few	TRBV11-2	.	TRBJ2-3	TGTGCCAGCAGCTTAGCTACAGGGAGGACAGATACGCAGTATTTT	CASSLATGRTDTQYF
.	TRBV7-2	TRBD2	TRBJ2-3	TGTGCCAGCAGCTTAGTGGCGGGAGGGGTTGGCACAGATACGCAGTATTTT	CASSLVAGGVGTDTQYF
many	TRBV4-2	.	TRBJ2-1	TGTGCCAGCAGCCAAGTGGGCGGGGTCACCTACAATGAGCAGTTCTTC	CASSQVGGVTYNEQFF
.	TRBV6-5	.	TRBJ2-4	TGTGCCAGCAGTCCCCCGGGACTAAACATTCAGTACTTC	CASSPPGLNIQYF
.	TRBV11-2	TRBD2	TRBJ2-1	TGTGCCAGCAGACCAGCGGGAGGGTCTTACAATGAGCAGTTCTTC	CASRPAGGSYNEQFF